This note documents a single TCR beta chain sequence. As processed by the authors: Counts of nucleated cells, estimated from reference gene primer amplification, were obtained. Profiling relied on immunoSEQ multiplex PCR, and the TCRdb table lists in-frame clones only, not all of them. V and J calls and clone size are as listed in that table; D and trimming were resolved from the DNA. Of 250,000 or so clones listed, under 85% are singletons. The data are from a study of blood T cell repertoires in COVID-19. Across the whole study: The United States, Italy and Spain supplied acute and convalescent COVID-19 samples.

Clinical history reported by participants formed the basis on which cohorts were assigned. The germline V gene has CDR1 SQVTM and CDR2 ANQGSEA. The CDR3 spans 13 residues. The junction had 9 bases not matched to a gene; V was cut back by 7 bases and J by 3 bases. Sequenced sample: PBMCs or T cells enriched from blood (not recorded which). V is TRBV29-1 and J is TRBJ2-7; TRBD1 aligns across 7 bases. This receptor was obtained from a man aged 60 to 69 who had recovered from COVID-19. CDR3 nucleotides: TGCAGCGCTTCCACAGGGGAAGGCTACGAGCAGTACTTC. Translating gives CSASTGEGYEQYF.